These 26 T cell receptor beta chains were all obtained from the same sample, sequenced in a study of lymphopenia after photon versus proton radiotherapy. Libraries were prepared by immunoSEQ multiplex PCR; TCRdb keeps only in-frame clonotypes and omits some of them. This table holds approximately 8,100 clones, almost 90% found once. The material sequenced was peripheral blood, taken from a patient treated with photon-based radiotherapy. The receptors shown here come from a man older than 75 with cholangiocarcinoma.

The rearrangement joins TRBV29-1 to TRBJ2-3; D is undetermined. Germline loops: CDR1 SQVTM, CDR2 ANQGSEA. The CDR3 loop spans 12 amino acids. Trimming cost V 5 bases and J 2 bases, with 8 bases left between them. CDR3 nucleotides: TGCAGCGTTTCCAGCATCACAGATACGCAGTATTTT. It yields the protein CSVSSITDTQYF.

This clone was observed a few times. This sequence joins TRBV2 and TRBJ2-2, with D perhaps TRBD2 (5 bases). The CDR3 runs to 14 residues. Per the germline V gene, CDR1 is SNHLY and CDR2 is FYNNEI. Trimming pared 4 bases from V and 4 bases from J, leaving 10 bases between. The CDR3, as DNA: TGTGCCAGCAGTGGTAGCGACGGCACCGGGGAGCTGTTTTTT. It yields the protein CASSGSDGTGELFF. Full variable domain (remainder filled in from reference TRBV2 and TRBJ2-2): EPEVTQTPSHQVTQMGQEVILRCVPISNHLYFYWYRQILGQKVEFLVSFYNNEISEKSEIFDDQFSVERPDGSNFTLKIRSTKLEDSAMYFCASSGSDGTGELFFGEGSRLTVL.

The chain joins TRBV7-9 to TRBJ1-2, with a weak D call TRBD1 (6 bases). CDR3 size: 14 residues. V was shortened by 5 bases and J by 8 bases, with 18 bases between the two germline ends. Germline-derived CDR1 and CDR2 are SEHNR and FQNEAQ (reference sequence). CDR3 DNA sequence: TGTGCCAGCAGCACGGCAGGGGAGGCCACCGGCTACACCTTC. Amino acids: CASSTAGEATGYTF.

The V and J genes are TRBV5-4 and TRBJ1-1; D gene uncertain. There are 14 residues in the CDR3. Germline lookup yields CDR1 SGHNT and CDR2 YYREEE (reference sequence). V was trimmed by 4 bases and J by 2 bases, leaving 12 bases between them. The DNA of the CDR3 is TGTGCCAGCAGCCCGCGGGAAGGTAACACTGAAGCTTTCTTT. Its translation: CASSPREGNTEAFF.

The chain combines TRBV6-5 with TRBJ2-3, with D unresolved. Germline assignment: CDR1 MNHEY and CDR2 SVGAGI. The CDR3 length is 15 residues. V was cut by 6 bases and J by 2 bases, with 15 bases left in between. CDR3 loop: CASRKTGEFTDTQYF. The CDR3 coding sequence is TGTGCCAGCAGAAAGACTGGGGAATTCACAGATACGCAGTATTTT.

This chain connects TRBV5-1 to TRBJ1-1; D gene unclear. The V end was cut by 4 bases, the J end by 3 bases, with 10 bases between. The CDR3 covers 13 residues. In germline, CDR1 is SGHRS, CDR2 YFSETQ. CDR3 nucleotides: TGCGCCAGCAGCCAGGACTATTACACTGAAGCTTTCTTT. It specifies CASSQDYYTEAFF. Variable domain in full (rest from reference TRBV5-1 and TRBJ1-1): KAGVTQTPRYLIKTRGQQVTLSCSPISGHRSVSWYQQTPGQGLQFLFEYFSETQRNKGNFPGRFSGRQFSNSRSEMNVSTLELGDSALYLCASSQDYYTEAFFGQGTRLTVV.

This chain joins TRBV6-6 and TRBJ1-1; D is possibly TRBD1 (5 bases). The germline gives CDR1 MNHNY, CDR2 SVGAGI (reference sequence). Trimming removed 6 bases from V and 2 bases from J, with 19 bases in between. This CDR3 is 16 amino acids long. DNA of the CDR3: TGTGCCAGCAGCTTATTGGGGCAGGGAAGTAACACTGAAGCTTTCTTT. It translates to CASSLLGQGSNTEAFF.

CDR3 region: CASSSGLVSGEQYF. The CDR3 nucleotides are TGTGCCAGCTCCTCGGGACTGGTCAGTGGCGAGCAGTACTTC. The chain carries TRBV18 and TRBJ2-7; D is possibly TRBD2 (6 bases). This CDR3 comprises 14 residues. Germline V lookup: CDR1 KGHSH, CDR2 LQKENI. The V and J ends lost 6 bases and 6 bases respectively, with 18 bases between them.

The CDR3 is CASSSRTGIVRGNSPLHF. Here the CDR3 DNA reads TGTGCCAGCAGCAGCCGGACAGGGATCGTTAGGGGTAATTCACCCCTCCACTTT. This chain uses TRBV21-1 with TRBJ1-6; TRBD1 was called by the table and not checked on the DNA. TRBV21-1 is flagged as a pseudogene. CDR3 length: 18 residues.

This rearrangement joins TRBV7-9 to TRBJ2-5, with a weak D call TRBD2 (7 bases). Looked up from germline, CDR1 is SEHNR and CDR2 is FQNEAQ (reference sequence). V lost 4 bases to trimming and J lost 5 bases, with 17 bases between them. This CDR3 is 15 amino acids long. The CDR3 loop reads CASSSPGGARETQYF. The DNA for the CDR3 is TGTGCCAGCAGCTCCCCTGGGGGGGCGAGGGAGACCCAGTACTTC.

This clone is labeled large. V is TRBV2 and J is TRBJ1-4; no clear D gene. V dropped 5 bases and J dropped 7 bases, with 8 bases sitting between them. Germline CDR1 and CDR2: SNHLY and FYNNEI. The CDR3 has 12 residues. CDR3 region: CASSLSAEKLFF. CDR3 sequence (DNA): TGTGCCAGCAGTCTCTCAGCTGAAAAACTGTTTTTT.

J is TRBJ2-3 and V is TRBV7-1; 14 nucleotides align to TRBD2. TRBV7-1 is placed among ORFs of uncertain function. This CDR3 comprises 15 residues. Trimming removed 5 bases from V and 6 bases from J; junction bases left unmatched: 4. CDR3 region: CASSRLAGGQDTQYF. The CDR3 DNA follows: TGTGCCAGCAGCCGACTAGCGGGGGGGCAGGATACGCAGTATTTT.

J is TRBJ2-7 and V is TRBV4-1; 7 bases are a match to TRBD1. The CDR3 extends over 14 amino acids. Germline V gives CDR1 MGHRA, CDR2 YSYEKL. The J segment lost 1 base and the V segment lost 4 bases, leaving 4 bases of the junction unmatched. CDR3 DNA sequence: TGCGCCAGCAGCCTCTCGGACAGGTCCTACGAGCAGTACTTC. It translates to CASSLSDRSYEQYF.

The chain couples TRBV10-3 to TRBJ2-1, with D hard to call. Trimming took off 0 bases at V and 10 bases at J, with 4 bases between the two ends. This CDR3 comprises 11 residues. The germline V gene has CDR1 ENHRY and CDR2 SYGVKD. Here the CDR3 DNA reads TGTGCCATCAGTGAGTCCCAGGAGCAGTTCTTC. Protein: CAISESQEQFF.

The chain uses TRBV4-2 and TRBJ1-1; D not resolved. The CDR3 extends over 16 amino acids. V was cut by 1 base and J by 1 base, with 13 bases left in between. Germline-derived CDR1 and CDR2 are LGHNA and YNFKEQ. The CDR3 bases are TGTGCCAGCAGCCAAGTACTCACCCTGAGGAACACTGAAGCTTTCTTT. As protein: CASSQVLTLRNTEAFF.

This CDR3 reads CASSPQPGVKDHGYTF. The DNA for the CDR3 is TGTGCCAGCTCACCACAACCAGGGGTGAAGGATCATGGCTACACCTTC. V is TRBV18 and J is TRBJ1-2, with D maybe TRBD1 (6 bases). Trimming left V 1 base short and J 6 bases short, with 18 bases between. CDR1 and CDR2 (germline): KGHSH, LQKENI. CDR3 length equals 16 residues.

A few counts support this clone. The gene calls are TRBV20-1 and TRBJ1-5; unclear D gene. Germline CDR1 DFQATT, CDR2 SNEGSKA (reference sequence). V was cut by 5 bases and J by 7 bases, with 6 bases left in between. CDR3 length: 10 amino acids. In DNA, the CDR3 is TGCAGTGCTGGGGTACAGCCCCAGCATTTT. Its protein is CSAGVQPQHF.

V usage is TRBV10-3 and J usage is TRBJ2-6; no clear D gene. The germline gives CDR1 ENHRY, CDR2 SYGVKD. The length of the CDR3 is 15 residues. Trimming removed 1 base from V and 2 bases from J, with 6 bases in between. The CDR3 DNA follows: TGTGCCATCAGTGAGTACAACGCTGGGGCCAACGTCCTGACTTTC. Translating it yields CAISEYNAGANVLTF.

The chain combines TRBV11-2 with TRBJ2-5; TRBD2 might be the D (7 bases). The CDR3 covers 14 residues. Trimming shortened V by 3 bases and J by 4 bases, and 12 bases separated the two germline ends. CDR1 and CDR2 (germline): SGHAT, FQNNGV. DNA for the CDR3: TGTGCCAGCAGCTTCCAAGGGGGGGGAGAGACCCAGTACTTC. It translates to CASSFQGGGETQYF.

This CDR3 reads CASSPHRGLKETQYF. CDR3 sequence (DNA): TGTGCCAGCAGCCCCCACAGGGGGCTGAAGGAGACCCAGTACTTC. The chain employs TRBV7-3 and TRBJ2-5; TRBD1 agrees at 9 bases. There are 15 residues in the CDR3. The trim removed 5 bases at V and 5 bases at J, leaving 9 bases unmatched. Germline assignment: CDR1 SGHTA and CDR2 FQGTGA.

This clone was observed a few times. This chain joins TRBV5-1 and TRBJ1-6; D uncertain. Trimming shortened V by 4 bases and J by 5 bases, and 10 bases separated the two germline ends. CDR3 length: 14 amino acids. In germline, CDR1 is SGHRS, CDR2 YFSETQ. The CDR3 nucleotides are TGCGCCAGCAGCCTCACATACGATAATTCACCCCTCCACTTT. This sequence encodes CASSLTYDNSPLHF.

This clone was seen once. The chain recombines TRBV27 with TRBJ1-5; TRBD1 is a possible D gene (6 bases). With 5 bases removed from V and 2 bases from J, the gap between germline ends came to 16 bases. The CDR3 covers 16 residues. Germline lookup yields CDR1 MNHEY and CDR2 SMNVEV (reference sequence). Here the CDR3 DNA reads TGTGCCAGCAGTAACTACAGGGCCGTCGGCAATCAGCCCCAGCATTTT. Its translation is CASSNYRAVGNQPQHF.

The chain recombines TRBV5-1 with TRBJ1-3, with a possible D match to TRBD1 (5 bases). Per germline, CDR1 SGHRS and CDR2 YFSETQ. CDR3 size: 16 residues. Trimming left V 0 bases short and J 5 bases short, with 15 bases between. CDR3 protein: CASSLAAGPSRNTIYF. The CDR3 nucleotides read TGCGCCAGCAGCTTGGCGGCAGGGCCCTCACGAAACACCATATATTTT.

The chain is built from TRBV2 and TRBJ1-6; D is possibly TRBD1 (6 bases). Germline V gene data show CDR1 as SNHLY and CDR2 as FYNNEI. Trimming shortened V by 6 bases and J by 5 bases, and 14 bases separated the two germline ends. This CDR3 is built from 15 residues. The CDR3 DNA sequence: TGTGCCAGCAGCCCAGGGGTCAGCAATAATTCACCCCTCCACTTT. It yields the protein CASSPGVSNNSPLHF.

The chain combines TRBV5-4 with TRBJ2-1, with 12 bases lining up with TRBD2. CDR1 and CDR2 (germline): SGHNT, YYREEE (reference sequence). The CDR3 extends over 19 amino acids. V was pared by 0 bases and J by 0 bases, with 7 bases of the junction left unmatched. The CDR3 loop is CASSLATSGGPFSYNEQFF. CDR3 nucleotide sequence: TGTGCCAGCAGCTTGGCCACTAGCGGGGGGCCCTTCTCCTACAATGAGCAGTTCTTC.

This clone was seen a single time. CDR3 loop: CASSFRPLNTEAFF. CDR3 DNA sequence: TGTGCCAGCAGCTTTAGGCCTTTGAACACTGAAGCTTTCTTT. The V gene is TRBV5-5, the J gene TRBJ1-1; no clear D. Germline V lookup: CDR1 SGHKS, CDR2 YYEKEE (reference sequence). The CDR3 length is 14 residues. V gave up 2 bases and J gave up 0 bases, with 8 bases separating them. Variable domain in full (rest from reference TRBV5-5 and TRBJ1-1): DAGVTQSPTHLIKTRGQQVTLRCSPISGHKSVSWYQQVLGQGPQFIFQYYEKEERGRGNFPDRFSARQFPNYSSELNVNALLLGDSALYLCASSFRPLNTEAFFGQGTRLTVV.